These 3 T cell receptor beta chains were sequenced from one sample in a study of T cells in Graves' hyperthyroidism and ophthalmopathy (dated by TCRdb to the late 2010s). Library preparation was by multiplex PCR. Sequencing was performed on an Illumina HiSeq 2000. TCR beta CDR3 regions were amplified from RNA transcripts. The first round of RT-PCR for the TCR CDR3 was performed with the HTBI primer set and the Qiagen OneStep RT-PCR kit. TCRdb handled the public reads itself, with Q25 trimming in fastp and clone calling in MiXCR, and kept productive beta chains. Identical CDR3 proteins give one entry, which carries the most common genes and DNA. For this sample there are around 400,000 distinct CDR3 sequences; approximately 13% appear just once. The leading ten clones occupy around 9.2% of the sample. The sample taken for sequencing was blood. The receptors shown here come from a young woman with Graves' hyperthyroidism.

Ten or more counts support this clonotype. The CDR3 sequence is CSTSPGYKETQYF. CDR3 in DNA: TGCAGCACCTCACCCGGGTATAAAGAGACCCAGTACTTC. This sequence joins TRBV29-1 and TRBJ2-5, with D unresolved. V lost 8 bases and J 3 bases, leaving 16 bases between the germline ends. This CDR3 is 13 amino acids long. Germline V gene lookup returns CDR1 SQVTM and CDR2 ANQGSEA. The whole variable domain, remainder taken from reference TRBV29-1 and TRBJ2-5, is SAVISQKPSRDICQRGTSLTIQCQVDSQVTMMFWYRQQPGQSLTLIATANQGSEATYESGFVIDKFPISRPNLTFSTLTVSNMSPEDSSIYLCSTSPGYKETQYFGPGTRLLVL.

Many counts were recorded for this clonotype. The chain uses TRBV20-1 and TRBJ2-7; the match to TRBD1 covers 9 bases. Trimming removed 0 bases from V and 3 bases from J; junction bases left unmatched: 9. The CDR3 has 16 amino acids. Germline V gives CDR1 DFQATT, CDR2 SNEGSKA (reference sequence). As DNA, the CDR3 is TGCAGTGCTAGAGATTGGAAGAGACAGGGGGGCTACGAGCAGTACTTC. Translated, it gives CSARDWKRQGGYEQYF.

This chain links TRBV20-1 with TRBJ1-1, with 9 bases aligning to TRBD1. Germline V gene data show CDR1 as DFQATT and CDR2 as SNEGSKA (reference sequence). The CDR3 runs 13 residues. V shed 4 bases, J shed 5 bases, and the junction held 5 bases outside the gene matches. The CDR3 DNA is TGCAGTGCTACACAGGGGGCGGAAACTGAAGCTTTCTTT. Translating it yields CSATQGAETEAFF.